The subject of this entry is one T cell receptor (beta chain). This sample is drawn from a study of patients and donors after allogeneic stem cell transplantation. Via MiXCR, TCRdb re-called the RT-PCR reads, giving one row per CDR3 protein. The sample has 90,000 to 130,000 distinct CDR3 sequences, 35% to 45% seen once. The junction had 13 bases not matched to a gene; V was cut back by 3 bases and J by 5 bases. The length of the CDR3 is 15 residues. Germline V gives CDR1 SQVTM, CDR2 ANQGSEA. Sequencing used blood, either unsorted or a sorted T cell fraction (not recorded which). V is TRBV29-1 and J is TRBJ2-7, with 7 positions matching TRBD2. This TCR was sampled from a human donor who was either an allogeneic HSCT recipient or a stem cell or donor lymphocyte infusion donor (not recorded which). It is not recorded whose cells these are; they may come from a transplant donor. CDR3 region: CSVDAREGFEDEQYF. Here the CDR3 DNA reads TGCAGCGTTGATGCGAGGGAGGGCTTTGAGGACGAGCAGTACTTC.